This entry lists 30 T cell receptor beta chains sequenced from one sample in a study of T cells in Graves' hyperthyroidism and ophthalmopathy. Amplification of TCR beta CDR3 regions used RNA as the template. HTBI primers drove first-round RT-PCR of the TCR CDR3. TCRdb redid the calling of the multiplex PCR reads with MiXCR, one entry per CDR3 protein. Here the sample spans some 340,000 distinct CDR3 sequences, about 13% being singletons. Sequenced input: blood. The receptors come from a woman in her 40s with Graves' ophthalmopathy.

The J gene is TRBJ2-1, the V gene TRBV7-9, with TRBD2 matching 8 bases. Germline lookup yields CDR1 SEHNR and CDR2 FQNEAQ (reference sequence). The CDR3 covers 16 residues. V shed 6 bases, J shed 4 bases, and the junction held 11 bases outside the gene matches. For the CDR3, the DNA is TGTGCCAGCAGTCGATCTCGGGGGGGCCTATACAATGAGCAGTTCTTC. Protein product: CASSRSRGGLYNEQFF.

CDR3 protein: CASSLDGHNEKLFF. For the CDR3, the DNA is TGTGCCAGCAGCTTAGACGGTCATAATGAAAAACTGTTTTTT. J is TRBJ1-4 and V is TRBV7-2; no clear D. V was pared by 1 base and J by 4 bases, with 7 bases between. Germline CDR1 and CDR2: SGHTA and FQGNSA. The CDR3 contains 14 residues.

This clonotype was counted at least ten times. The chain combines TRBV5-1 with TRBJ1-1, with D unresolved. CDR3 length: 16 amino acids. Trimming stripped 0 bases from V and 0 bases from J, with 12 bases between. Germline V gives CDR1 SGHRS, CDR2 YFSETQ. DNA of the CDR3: TGCGCCAGCAGCTTGGTGGGGTTTGGATTGAACACTGAAGCTTTCTTT. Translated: CASSLVGFGLNTEAFF.

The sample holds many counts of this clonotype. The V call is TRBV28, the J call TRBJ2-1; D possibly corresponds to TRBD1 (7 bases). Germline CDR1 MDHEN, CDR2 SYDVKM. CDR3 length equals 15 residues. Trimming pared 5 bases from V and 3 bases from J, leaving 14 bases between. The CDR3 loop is CASSEDREDYNEQFF. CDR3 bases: TGTGCCAGCAGTGAAGACAGGGAGGACTACAATGAGCAGTTCTTC.

CDR3 in DNA: TGCAGTGCTAACACCGAAGCGGGAGGGCCCTACAATGAGCAGTTCTTC. Translated: CSANTEAGGPYNEQFF. The chain links TRBV20-1 to TRBJ2-1; 10 positions agree with TRBD2. The CDR3 runs to 16 residues. Trimming took 4 bases from V and 2 from J; bases not matched to a gene: 8. The germline V gene encodes CDR1 DFQATT and CDR2 SNEGSKA (reference sequence).

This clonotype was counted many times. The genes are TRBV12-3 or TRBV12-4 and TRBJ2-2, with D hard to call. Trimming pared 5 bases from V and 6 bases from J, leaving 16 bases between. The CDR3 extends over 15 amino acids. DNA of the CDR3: TGTGCCAGCAGTCTCTCTTGGGCTCCACCCGGGGAGCTGTTTTTT. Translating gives CASSLSWAPPGELFF.

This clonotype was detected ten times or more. In DNA, the CDR3 is TGTGCCAGCAGGAGTCCCAATTCACCCCTCCACTTT. This encodes CASRSPNSPLHF. The V gene is TRBV2, the J gene TRBJ1-6; D not certain. CDR3 size: 12 residues. The V end was cut by 6 bases, the J end by 7 bases, with 7 bases between. Germline V CDR1 and CDR2: SNHLY, FYNNEI.

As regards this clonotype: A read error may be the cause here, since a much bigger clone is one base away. CDR3 residues: CASSQGTRTPTHEQYF. The CDR3 DNA reads as TGTGCCAGCAGCCAAGGTACGCGGACACCGACCCACGAGCAGTACTTC. The genes are TRBV4-2 and TRBJ2-7; D might be TRBD1 (5 bases). V was shortened by 1 base and J by 5 bases, with 18 bases between the two germline ends. Germline V gene sequence: CDR1 LGHNA, CDR2 YNFKEQ. This CDR3 comprises 16 residues.

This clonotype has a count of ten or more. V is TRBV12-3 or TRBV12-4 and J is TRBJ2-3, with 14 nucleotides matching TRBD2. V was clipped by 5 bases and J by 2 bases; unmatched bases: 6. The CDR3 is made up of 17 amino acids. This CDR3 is CASSTGTSGGVTDTQYF. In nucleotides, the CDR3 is TGTGCCAGCAGTACCGGGACTAGCGGGGGCGTCACAGATACGCAGTATTTT.

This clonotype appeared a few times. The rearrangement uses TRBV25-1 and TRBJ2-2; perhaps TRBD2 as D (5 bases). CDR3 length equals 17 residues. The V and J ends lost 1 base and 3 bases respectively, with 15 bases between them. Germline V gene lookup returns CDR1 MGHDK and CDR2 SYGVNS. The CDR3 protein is CASSEFSSYGDTGELFF. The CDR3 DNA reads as TGTGCCAGCAGTGAATTTAGTAGTTACGGGGACACCGGGGAGCTGTTTTTT. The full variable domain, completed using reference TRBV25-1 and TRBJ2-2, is EADIYQTPRYLVIGTGKKITLECSQTMGHDKMYWYQQDPGMELHLIHYSYGVNSTEKGDLSSESTVSRIRTEHFPLTLESARPSHTSQYLCASSEFSSYGDTGELFFGEGSRLTVL.

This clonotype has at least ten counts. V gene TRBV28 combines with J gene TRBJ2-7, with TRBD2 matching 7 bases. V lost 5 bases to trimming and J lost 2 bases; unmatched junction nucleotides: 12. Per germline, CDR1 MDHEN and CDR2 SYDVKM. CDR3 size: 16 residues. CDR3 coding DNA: TGTGCCAGCAGTACCCGGAGCGGGATTACTCCCTACGAGCAGTACTTC. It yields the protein CASSTRSGITPYEQYF.

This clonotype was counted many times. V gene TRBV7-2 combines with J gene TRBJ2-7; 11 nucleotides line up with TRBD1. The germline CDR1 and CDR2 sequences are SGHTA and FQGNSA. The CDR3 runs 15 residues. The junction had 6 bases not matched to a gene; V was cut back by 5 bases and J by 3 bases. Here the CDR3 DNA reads TGTGCCAGCAGCCGTACCGGGACAGGGGGCTACGAGCAGTACTTC. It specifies CASSRTGTGGYEQYF.

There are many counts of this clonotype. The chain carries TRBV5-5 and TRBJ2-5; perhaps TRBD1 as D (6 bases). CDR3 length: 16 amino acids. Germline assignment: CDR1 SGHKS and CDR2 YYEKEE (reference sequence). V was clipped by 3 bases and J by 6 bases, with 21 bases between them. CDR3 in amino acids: CASSSTGTPNQQTQYF. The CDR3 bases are TGTGCCAGCAGCTCGACCGGGACACCGAATCAGCAGACCCAGTACTTC.

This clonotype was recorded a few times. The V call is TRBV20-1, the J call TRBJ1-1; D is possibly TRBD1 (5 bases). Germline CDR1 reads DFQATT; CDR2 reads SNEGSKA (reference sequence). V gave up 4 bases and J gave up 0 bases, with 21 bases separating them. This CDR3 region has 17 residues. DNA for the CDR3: TGCAGTGCTACACCCCCAATGGATTTGACAGTGAACACTGAAGCTTTCTTT. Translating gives CSATPPMDLTVNTEAFF.

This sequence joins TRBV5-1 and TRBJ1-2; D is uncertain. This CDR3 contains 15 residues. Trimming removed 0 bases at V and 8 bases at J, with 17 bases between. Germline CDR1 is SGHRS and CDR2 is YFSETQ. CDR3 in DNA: TGCGCCAGCAGCTTGGAGACCCAAAACTGGGGAGGCTACACCTTC. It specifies CASSLETQNWGGYTF.

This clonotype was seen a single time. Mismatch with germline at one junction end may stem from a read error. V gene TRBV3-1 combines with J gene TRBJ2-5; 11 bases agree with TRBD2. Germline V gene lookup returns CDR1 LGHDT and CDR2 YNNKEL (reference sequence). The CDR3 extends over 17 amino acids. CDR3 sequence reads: CASSQLLAGGDQEAQYF. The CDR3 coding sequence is TGTGCCAGCAGCCAACTCCTAGCGGGAGGCGATCAAGAGGCCCAGTACTTC.

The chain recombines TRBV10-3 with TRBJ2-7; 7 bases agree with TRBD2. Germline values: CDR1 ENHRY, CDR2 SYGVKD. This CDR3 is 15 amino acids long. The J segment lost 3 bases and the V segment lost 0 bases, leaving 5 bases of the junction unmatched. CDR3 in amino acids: CAISESLGGSYEQYF. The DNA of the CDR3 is TGTGCCATCAGTGAGTCACTAGGCGGGAGCTACGAGCAGTACTTC.

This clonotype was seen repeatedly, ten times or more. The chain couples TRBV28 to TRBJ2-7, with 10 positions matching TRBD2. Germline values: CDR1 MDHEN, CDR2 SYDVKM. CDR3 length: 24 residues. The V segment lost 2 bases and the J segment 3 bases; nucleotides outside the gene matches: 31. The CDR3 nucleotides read TGTGCCAGCAGTTTACCCCAACCTCTAGCGGGAGATAGGGGCTGGGACCGGGGGGGCTACGAGCAGTACTTC. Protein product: CASSLPQPLAGDRGWDRGGYEQYF.

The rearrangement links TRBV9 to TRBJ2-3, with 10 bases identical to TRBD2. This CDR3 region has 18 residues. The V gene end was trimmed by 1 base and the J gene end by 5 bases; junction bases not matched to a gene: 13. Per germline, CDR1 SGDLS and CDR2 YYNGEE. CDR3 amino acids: CASSVSPGLAGDVDTQYF. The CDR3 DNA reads TGTGCCAGCAGCGTAAGCCCTGGGCTAGCGGGAGACGTAGATACGCAGTATTTT.

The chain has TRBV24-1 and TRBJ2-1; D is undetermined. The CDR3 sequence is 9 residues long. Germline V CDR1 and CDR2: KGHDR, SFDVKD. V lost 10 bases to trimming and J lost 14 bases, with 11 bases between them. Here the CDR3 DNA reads TGTGCCACGGGCTGCCGAAAGTTCTTC. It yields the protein CATGCRKFF.

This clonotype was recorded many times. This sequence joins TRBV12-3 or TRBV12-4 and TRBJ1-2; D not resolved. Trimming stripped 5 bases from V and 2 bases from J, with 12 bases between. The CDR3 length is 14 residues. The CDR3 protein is CASSPLGPNYGYTF. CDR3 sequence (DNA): TGTGCCAGCAGTCCCCTCGGTCCAAACTATGGCTACACCTTC.

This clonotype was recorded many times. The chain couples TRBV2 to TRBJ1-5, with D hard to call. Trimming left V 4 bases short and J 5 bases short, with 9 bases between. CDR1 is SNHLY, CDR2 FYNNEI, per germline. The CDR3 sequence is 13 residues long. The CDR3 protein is CASSGPADQPQHF. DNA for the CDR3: TGTGCCAGCAGTGGTCCAGCAGATCAGCCCCAGCATTTT. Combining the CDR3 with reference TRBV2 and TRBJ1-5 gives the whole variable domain EPEVTQTPSHQVTQMGQEVILRCVPISNHLYFYWYRQILGQKVEFLVSFYNNEISEKSEIFDDQFSVERPDGSNFTLKIRSTKLEDSAMYFCASSGPADQPQHFGDGTRLSIL.

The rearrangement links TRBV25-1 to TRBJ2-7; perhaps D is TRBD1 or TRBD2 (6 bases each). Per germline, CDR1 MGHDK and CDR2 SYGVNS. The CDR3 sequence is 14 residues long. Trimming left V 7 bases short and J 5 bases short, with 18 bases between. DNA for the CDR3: TGTGCCAGCATCAGACAAGGGGGGTGGAACGAGCAGTACTTC. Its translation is CASIRQGGWNEQYF.

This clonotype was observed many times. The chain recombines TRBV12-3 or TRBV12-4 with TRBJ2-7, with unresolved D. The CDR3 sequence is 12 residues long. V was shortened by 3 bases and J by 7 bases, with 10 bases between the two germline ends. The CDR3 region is CASSFGPWEQYF. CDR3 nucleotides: TGTGCCAGCAGTTTCGGTCCCTGGGAGCAGTACTTC.

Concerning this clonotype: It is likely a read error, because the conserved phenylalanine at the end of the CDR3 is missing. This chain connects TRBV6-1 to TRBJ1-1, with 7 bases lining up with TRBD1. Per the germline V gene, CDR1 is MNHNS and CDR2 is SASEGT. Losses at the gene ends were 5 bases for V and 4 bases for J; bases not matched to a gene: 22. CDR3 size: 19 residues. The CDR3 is CASSPSVKQGTLRITEAFL. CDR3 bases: TGTGCCAGCAGTCCCAGCGTCAAACAGGGGACCCTACGGATCACTGAAGCTTTCCTT.

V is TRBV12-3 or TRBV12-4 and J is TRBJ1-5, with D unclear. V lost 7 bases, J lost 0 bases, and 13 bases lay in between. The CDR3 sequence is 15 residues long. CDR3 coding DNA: TGTGCCAGCATTGCCGGGCACAATAGCAATCAGCCCCAGCATTTT. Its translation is CASIAGHNSNQPQHF.

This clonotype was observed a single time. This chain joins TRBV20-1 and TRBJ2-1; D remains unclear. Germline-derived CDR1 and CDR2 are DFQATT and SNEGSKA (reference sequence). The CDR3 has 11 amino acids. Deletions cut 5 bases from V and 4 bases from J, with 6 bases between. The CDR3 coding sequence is TGCAGTGCTGGAAATTACAATGAGCAGTTCTTC. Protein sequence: CSAGNYNEQFF.

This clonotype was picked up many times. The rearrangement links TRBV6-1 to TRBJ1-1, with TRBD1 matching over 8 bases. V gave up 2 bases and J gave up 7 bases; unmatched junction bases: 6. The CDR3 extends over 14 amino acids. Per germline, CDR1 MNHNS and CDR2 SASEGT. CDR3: CASSESGGTGEAFF. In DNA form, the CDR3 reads TGTGCCAGCAGTGAAAGTGGTGGGACAGGTGAAGCTTTCTTT.

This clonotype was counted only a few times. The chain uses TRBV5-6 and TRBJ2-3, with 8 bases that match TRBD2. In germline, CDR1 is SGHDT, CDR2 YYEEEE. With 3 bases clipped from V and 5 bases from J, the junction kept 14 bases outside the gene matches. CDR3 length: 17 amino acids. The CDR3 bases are TGTGCCAGCAGCTCCCCCAGGGGTAGCGGGGAGGAAGATACGCAGTATTTT. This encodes CASSSPRGSGEEDTQYF.

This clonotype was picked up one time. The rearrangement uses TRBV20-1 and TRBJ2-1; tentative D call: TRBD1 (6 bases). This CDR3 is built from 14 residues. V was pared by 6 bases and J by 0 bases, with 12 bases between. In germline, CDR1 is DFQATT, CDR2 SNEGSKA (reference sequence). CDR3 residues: CSARKGGSYNEQFF. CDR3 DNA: TGCAGTGCAAGAAAAGGGGGCTCCTACAATGAGCAGTTCTTC.